The 28 T cell receptor beta chains below come from one sample, sequenced in a study of shared clonotypes between healthy human individuals. Here immunoSEQ multiplex PCR was the method, and the copy in TCRdb shows in-frame clones only, minus some. Of more than 2 million clones listed, around 93% are singletons. Naive CD8 cells, CD45RO-negative and positively selected for CCR7, excluded terminally differentiated effector memory CD45RA+ cells. Sequenced input: naive CD8+ T cells from PBMCs. Every receptor here comes from a man younger than 35 in good health. Some clones in this sample may be carry-over from other donors' samples.

V gene TRBV4-1 combines with J gene TRBJ2-1; D unresolved. Trimming shortened V by 4 bases and J by 3 bases, and 10 bases separated the two germline ends. The germline V gene encodes CDR1 MGHRA and CDR2 YSYEKL. This CDR3 is 14 amino acids long. The CDR3 bases are TGCGCCAGCAGCCCAATAACTGGCTACAATGAGCAGTTCTTC. Translated, it gives CASSPITGYNEQFF.

This clone was counted between two and nine times. The rearrangement uses TRBV19 and TRBJ1-5; D is unclear. V was shortened by 8 bases and J by 6 bases, with 11 bases between the two germline ends. CDR1 and CDR2 (germline): LNHDA, SQIVND (reference sequence). The CDR3 has 12 residues. For the CDR3, the DNA is TGTGCCAGTTGTGCGGCCCGTCAGCCCCAGCATTTT. This sequence encodes CASCAARQPQHF.

The chain has TRBV13 and TRBJ2-3, with D perhaps given as TRBD1 or TRBD2 (5 bases each). CDR1 and CDR2 (germline): PRHDT, FYEKMQ (reference sequence). The CDR3 covers 16 residues. The V end lost 2 bases, the J end lost 2 bases, and 14 bases lay between the germline ends. CDR3 in DNA: TGTGCCAGCAGCTTAAGGCCAGGGACCTCCACAGATACGCAGTATTTT. Its translation is CASSLRPGTSTDTQYF.

The J gene is TRBJ2-7, the V gene TRBV7-9, with D unclear. The CDR3 sequence is 16 residues long. Germline values: CDR1 SEHNR, CDR2 FQNEAQ (reference sequence). V dropped 1 base and J dropped 4 bases, with 17 bases sitting between them. The CDR3 loop reads CASSLGSAKTRYEQYF. As DNA, the CDR3 is TGTGCCAGCAGCTTAGGATCAGCGAAAACTCGGTACGAGCAGTACTTC.

The chain uses TRBV5-8 and TRBJ1-1; 9 bases agree with TRBD1. Germline CDR1 reads SGHTS; CDR2 reads YDEGEE. Trimming at V came to 4 bases and at J to 4 bases, leaving 11 bases not matched to a gene. The CDR3 has 16 residues. In nucleotides, the CDR3 is TGTGCCAGCAGCCGTCCCGGGACAGGGTGGGGCACTGAAGCTTTCTTT. The encoded protein is CASSRPGTGWGTEAFF.

The rearrangement links TRBV5-6 to TRBJ2-5; no firm D call. Trimming stripped 4 bases from V and 2 bases from J, with 3 bases between. The CDR3 spans 11 residues. Germline V gene lookup returns CDR1 SGHDT and CDR2 YYEEEE. As DNA, the CDR3 is TGTGCCAGCAGCCATCAAGAGACCCAGTACTTC. This codes for CASSHQETQYF. The entire variable domain, with the rest obtained from reference TRBV5-6 and TRBJ2-5, is as follows: DAGVTQSPTHLIKTRGQQVTLRCSPKSGHDTVSWYQQALGQGPQFIFQYYEEEERQRGNFPDRFSGHQFPNYSSELNVNALLLGDSALYLCASSHQETQYFGPGTRLLVL.

V usage is TRBV28 and J usage is TRBJ1-1; no definite D call. Germline lookup yields CDR1 MDHEN and CDR2 SYDVKM. The CDR3 has 13 amino acids. V was trimmed by 1 base and J by 5 bases, leaving 8 bases between them. DNA for the CDR3: TGTGCCAGCAGTTTATATTCGGCGACTGAAGCTTTCTTT. As protein: CASSLYSATEAFF.

The chain uses TRBV27 and TRBJ1-1; no definite D call. V shed 5 bases and J shed 5 bases, with 18 bases lying between them. CDR3 length equals 15 residues. Germline CDR1 and CDR2: MNHEY and SMNVEV (reference sequence). As DNA, the CDR3 is TGTGCCAGCAGTCAGATTGGGGTAGGAGAAACTGAAGCTTTCTTT. It translates to CASSQIGVGETEAFF.

This clone showed up just once. This chain joins TRBV5-6 and TRBJ1-2, with a tentative D call TRBD1 (6 bases). The V gene's germline CDR1 is SGHDT and CDR2 YYEEEE. The CDR3 spans 13 residues. V was pared by 3 bases and J by 2 bases, with 8 bases between. CDR3 nucleotides: TGTGCCAGCAGCTCAACAGGGAACTATGGCTACACCTTC. It encodes CASSSTGNYGYTF. The variable domain in full, with the rest retrieved from reference TRBV5-6 and TRBJ1-2, is DAGVTQSPTHLIKTRGQQVTLRCSPKSGHDTVSWYQQALGQGPQFIFQYYEEEERQRGNFPDRFSGHQFPNYSSELNVNALLLGDSALYLCASSSTGNYGYTFGSGTRLTVV.

The chain joins TRBV7-8 to TRBJ2-5; D not certain. CDR3 length equals 12 residues. CDR1 and CDR2 from the germline V gene are SGHVS and FQNEAQ. V was clipped by 4 bases and J by 5 bases, with 8 bases between them. The CDR3 loop reads CASSSISETQYF. In DNA form, the CDR3 reads TGTGCCAGCAGCTCAATTTCGGAGACCCAGTACTTC.

The CDR3 reads CATSITQGRDTEAFF. The CDR3 DNA reads as TGTGCCACCAGCATCACGCAGGGAAGGGACACTGAAGCTTTCTTT. The chain carries TRBV15 and TRBJ1-1, with a weak D call TRBD1 (5 bases). From germline, CDR1 is LNHNV and CDR2 YYDKDF (reference sequence). CDR3 length: 15 amino acids. V was clipped by 4 bases and J by 3 bases, with 15 bases between them.

This chain links TRBV13 with TRBJ1-2, with no clear D. V dropped 4 bases and J dropped 2 bases, with 20 bases sitting between them. The CDR3 is 17 amino acids. Germline V gives CDR1 PRHDT, CDR2 FYEKMQ (reference sequence). The CDR3 DNA is TGTGCCAGCAGCTCCCGGAATGCCGCCGTCGTGAACTATGGCTACACCTTC. This encodes CASSSRNAAVVNYGYTF.

J is TRBJ2-2 and V is TRBV11-2; the D is unclear. The ends were cut back, 5 bases at V and 5 bases at J, with 12 bases in the middle. CDR3 size: 14 residues. Germline V gene sequence: CDR1 SGHAT, CDR2 FQNNGV. The CDR3 reads CASSTTTATGELFF. The DNA of the CDR3 is TGTGCCAGCAGCACTACCACGGCGACCGGGGAGCTGTTTTTT. The full variable domain, rest sourced from reference TRBV11-2 and TRBJ2-2, is EAGVAQSPRYKIIEKRQSVAFWCNPISGHATLYWYQQILGQGPKLLIQFQNNGVVDDSQLPKDRFSAERLKGVDSTLKIQPAKLEDSAVYLCASSTTTATGELFFGEGSRLTVL.

Concerning this clone itself: This specimen includes other DNA sequences encoding the same CDR3. This chain connects TRBV19 to TRBJ1-5; D is undetermined. There are 14 residues in the CDR3. Trimming took off 3 bases at V and 0 bases at J, with 6 bases between the two ends. Germline V gene sequence: CDR1 LNHDA, CDR2 SQIVND (reference sequence). CDR3: CASSIRFSNQPQHF. The CDR3 DNA is TGTGCCAGTAGTATCCGGTTTAGCAATCAGCCCCAGCATTTT.

The chain couples TRBV7-9 to TRBJ1-1; TRBD1 might be the D (5 bases). The CDR3 runs 13 residues. V lost 4 bases to trimming and J lost 1 base, with 7 bases between them. The germline gives CDR1 SEHNR, CDR2 FQNEAQ (reference sequence). The CDR3 bases are TGTGCCAGCAGCTGGGGACCGAACACTGAAGCTTTCTTT. Its protein product is CASSWGPNTEAFF.

V and J are TRBV6-4 and TRBJ1-5; weak D call: TRBD1 (6 bases). The CDR3 loop spans 16 amino acids. Germline CDR1 reads MRHNA; CDR2 reads SNTAGT. The V gene lost 6 bases and the J gene lost 7 bases, with 22 bases spanning the gap. CDR3 sequence (DNA): TGTGCCAGCAGCGAATCACGTCGGGGGGCCGAACAGCCCCAGCATTTT. Amino acids: CASSESRRGAEQPQHF.

The rearrangement links TRBV30 to TRBJ2-1; 8 bases align to TRBD2. CDR3 length: 14 residues. CDR1 GTSNPN and CDR2 SVGIG come from the germline V gene (reference sequence). V lost 3 bases, J lost 8 bases, and 9 bases stayed unmatched. The DNA of the CDR3 is TGTGCCTGGAGCCTAACCCAACTAGCGGATGAGCAGTTCTTC. Protein sequence: CAWSLTQLADEQFF.

The rearrangement uses TRBV27 and TRBJ2-5; 7 bases fit TRBD1. Germline CDR1 MNHEY, CDR2 SMNVEV (reference sequence). This CDR3 is 14 amino acids long. Unmatched junction bases numbered 3, after V lost 5 bases and J lost 0 bases. CDR3 sequence (DNA): TGTGCCAGCAGTAGGGGACAGTACCAAGAGACCCAGTACTTC. Translating gives CASSRGQYQETQYF.

The J gene is TRBJ2-5, the V gene TRBV6-5; D is possibly TRBD2 (6 bases). This CDR3 has 13 residues. Trimming removed 6 bases from V and 5 bases from J, with 13 bases in between. Germline CDR1 is MNHEY and CDR2 is SVGAGI. This CDR3 reads CASSLIGGETQYF. The CDR3, as DNA: TGTGCCAGCAGCCTTATTGGGGGGGAGACCCAGTACTTC.

The genes are TRBV28 and TRBJ2-7; a weak D match, TRBD1 (6 bases). Between the trimmed V and J ends, which lost 3 bases and 4 bases, there was a span of 10 bases. The V gene's germline CDR1 is MDHEN and CDR2 SYDVKM. The CDR3 spans 13 residues. The CDR3 nucleotides read TGTGCCAGCAGTTTTGCCAGGGGTTACGAGCAGTACTTC. It yields the protein CASSFARGYEQYF.

The chain couples TRBV19 to TRBJ1-2; the D is unclear. Germline assignment: CDR1 LNHDA and CDR2 SQIVND (reference sequence). The CDR3 runs to 12 residues. V was trimmed by 4 bases and J by 6 bases, leaving 9 bases between them. CDR3 in DNA: TGTGCCAGTAGTAAGGACTTGGATGGCTACACCTTC. This translates into CASSKDLDGYTF.

The rearrangement uses TRBV28 and TRBJ2-1; 11 nucleotides agree with TRBD1. Per the germline V gene, CDR1 is MDHEN and CDR2 is SYDVKM. The CDR3 is made up of 16 amino acids. Losses at the gene ends were 6 bases for V and 8 bases for J; bases not matched to a gene: 12. CDR3 protein: CASSSPRTGGGYEQFF. CDR3 DNA sequence: TGTGCCAGCAGCAGCCCGAGGACAGGGGGCGGGTATGAGCAGTTCTTC. Together with reference TRBV28 and TRBJ2-1, the CDR3 gives the full variable domain: DVKVTQSSRYLVKRTGEKVFLECVQDMDHENMFWYRQDPGLGLRLIYFSYDVKMKEKGDIPEGYSVSREKKERFSLILESASTNQTSMYLCASSSPRTGGGYEQFFGPGTRLTVL.

This sequence joins TRBV25-1 and TRBJ2-7; D is possibly TRBD1 or TRBD2 (5 bases each). The V gene's germline CDR1 is MGHDK and CDR2 SYGVNS. Trimming removed 6 bases from V and 1 base from J, with 16 bases in between. The CDR3 consists of 15 residues. Here the CDR3 DNA reads TGTGCCAGCAGGGGGGACCGGGACGTATCCTACGAGCAGTACTTC. Translating gives CASRGDRDVSYEQYF.

This chain uses TRBV29-1 with TRBJ2-6; maybe TRBD1 (6 bases). CDR1 and CDR2 (germline): SQVTM, ANQGSEA. V gave up 7 bases and J gave up 9 bases, with 16 bases separating them. The CDR3 covers 13 residues. Written as DNA, the CDR3 is TGCAGCGCCACCGGGACACGCCTCAACGTCCTGACTTTC. Protein: CSATGTRLNVLTF.

Worth noting for this clone: At the DNA level, this CDR3 is encoded by other sequences in the same sample as well. This rearrangement joins TRBV29-1 to TRBJ1-2; D uncertain. V lost 3 bases and J 5 bases, leaving 4 bases between the germline ends. This CDR3 spans 10 amino acids. Germline V gene lookup returns CDR1 SQVTM and CDR2 ANQGSEA. This CDR3 is CSVDGYGYTF. The DNA for the CDR3 is TGCAGCGTTGACGGGTATGGCTACACCTTC.

The genes are TRBV27 and TRBJ2-7, with 7 bases lining up with TRBD2. Germline values: CDR1 MNHEY, CDR2 SMNVEV (reference sequence). CDR3 length equals 13 residues. With V trimmed by 5 bases and J by 3 bases, 4 bases remained unmatched. CDR3 bases: TGTGCCAGCAGTGCCGGACTAGACTACGAGCAGTACTTC. It translates to CASSAGLDYEQYF.

The chain recombines TRBV6-6 with TRBJ2-5, with 7 bases that match TRBD1. The CDR3 has 13 amino acids. V trimming: 6 bases; J trimming: 3 bases; junction bases outside the gene matches: 4. Germline-derived CDR1 and CDR2 are MNHNY and SVGAGI (reference sequence). The DNA of the CDR3 is TGTGCCAGCAGCCATACAGGGGAAGAGACCCAGTACTTC. It translates to CASSHTGEETQYF.

Worth noting for this clone: Different DNA sequences within this sample yield the same CDR3. The chain couples TRBV7-9 to TRBJ2-3; no clear D gene. With 3 bases removed from V and 6 bases from J, the gap between germline ends came to 7 bases. CDR1 is SEHNR, CDR2 FQNEAQ, per germline (reference sequence). The CDR3 sequence is 12 residues long. CDR3 protein: CASSFSGDTQYF. CDR3 sequence (DNA): TGTGCCAGCAGCTTTTCTGGCGATACGCAGTATTTT.